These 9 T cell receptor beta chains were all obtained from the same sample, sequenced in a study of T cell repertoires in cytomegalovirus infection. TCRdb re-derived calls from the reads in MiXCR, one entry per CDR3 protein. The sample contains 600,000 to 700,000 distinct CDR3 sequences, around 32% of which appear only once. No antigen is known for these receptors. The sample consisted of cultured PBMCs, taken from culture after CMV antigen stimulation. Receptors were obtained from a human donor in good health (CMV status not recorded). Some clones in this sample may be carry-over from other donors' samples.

CDR3 DNA: TGCAGTGCTAAAGCGGTCACGGAGCAGTTCTTC. Its protein product is CSAKAVTEQFF. The rearrangement links TRBV20-1 to TRBJ2-1; possible D gene TRBD2, 5 bases. This CDR3 contains 11 residues. Germline V gene lookup returns CDR1 DFQATT and CDR2 SNEGSKA (reference sequence). V lost 4 bases and J 10 bases, leaving 11 bases between the germline ends.

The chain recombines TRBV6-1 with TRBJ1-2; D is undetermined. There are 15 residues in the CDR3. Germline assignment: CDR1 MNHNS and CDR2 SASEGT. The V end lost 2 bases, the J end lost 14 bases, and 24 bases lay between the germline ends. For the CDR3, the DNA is TGTGCCAGCAGTGAAAGAACCACCCCTACAACTCCAGAAACCTTC. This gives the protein CASSERTTPTTPETF.

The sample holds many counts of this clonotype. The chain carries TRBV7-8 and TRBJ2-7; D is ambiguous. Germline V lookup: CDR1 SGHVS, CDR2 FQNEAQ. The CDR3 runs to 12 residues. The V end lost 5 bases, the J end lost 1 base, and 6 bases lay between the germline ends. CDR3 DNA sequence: TGTGCCAGCAGCACCACATCCTACGAGCAGTACTTC. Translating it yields CASSTTSYEQYF.

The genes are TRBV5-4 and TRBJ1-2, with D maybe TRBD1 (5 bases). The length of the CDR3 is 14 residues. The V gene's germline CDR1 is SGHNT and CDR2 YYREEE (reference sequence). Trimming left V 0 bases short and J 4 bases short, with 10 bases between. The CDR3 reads CASSLDGDAYGYTF. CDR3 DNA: TGTGCCAGCAGCTTGGACGGGGACGCCTATGGCTACACCTTC. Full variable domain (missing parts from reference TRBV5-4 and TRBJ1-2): ETGVTQSPTHLIKTRGQQVTLRCSSQSGHNTVSWYQQALGQGPQFIFQYYREEENGRGNFPPRFSGLQFPNYSSELNVNALELDDSALYLCASSLDGDAYGYTFGSGTRLTVV.

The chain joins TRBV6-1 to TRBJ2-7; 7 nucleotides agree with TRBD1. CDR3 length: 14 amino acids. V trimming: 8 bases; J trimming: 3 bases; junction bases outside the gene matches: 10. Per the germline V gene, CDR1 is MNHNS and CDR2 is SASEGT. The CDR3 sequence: CASYPGTAIYEQYF. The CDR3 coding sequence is TGTGCCAGCTACCCAGGGACAGCCATCTACGAGCAGTACTTC.

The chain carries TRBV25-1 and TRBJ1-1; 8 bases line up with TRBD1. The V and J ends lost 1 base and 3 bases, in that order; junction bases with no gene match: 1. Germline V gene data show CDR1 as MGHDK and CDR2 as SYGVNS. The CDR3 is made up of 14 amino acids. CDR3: CASSESQGDTEAFF. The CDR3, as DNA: TGTGCCAGCAGTGAATCACAGGGGGACACTGAAGCTTTCTTT.

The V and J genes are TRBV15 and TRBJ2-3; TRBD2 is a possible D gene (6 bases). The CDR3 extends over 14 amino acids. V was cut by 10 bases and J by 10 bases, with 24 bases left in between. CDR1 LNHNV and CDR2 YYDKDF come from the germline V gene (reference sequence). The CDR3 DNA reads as TGTGCCATCAACAGCAGGAAGTGGCGGGGCCCGCAGTATTTT. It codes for CAINSRKWRGPQYF.

The CDR3 DNA is TGTGCCAGCAGCGTGGACAGATTGACCTACAATGAGCAGTTCTTC. It translates to CASSVDRLTYNEQFF. This chain joins TRBV7-6 and TRBJ2-1; weak D call: TRBD1 (6 bases). Trimming stripped 5 bases from V and 2 bases from J, with 13 bases between. This CDR3 has 15 residues. Germline V gene data show CDR1 as SGHVS and CDR2 as FNYEAQ.

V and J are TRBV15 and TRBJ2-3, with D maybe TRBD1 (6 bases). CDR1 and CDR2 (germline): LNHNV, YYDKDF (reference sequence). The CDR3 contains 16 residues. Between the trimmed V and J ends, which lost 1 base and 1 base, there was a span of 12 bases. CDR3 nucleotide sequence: TGTGCCACCAGCAGAGTTACAGGGAAGGGCACAGATACGCAGTATTTT. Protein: CATSRVTGKGTDTQYF.